The clone carrying this T cell receptor (beta chain) was counted a few times. What it recognizes is unknown. The sample originates from a study of CD8 T cells in ankylosing spondylitis. Germline CDR1 reads MNHEY; CDR2 reads SMNVEV (reference sequence). The CDR3 runs to 14 residues. The J segment lost 12 bases and the V segment lost 2 bases, leaving 8 bases of the junction unmatched. TCRdb called the 5' RACE reads again in MiXCR, with one record for every CDR3 protein. The sample has around 100,000 distinct CDR3 sequences; approximately 25% are singletons. Study-level results: Seemingly distinctive of ankylosing spondylitis blood was a TCR beta motif formed by eight highly homologous variants. Disease-linked clones bore a CD8+ phenotype and were relatively rare in peripheral blood.

What was sequenced was synovial fluid, either unsorted or a sorted T cell fraction (not recorded which). This rearrangement joins TRBV27 to TRBJ2-1; 9 bases map to TRBD2. The origin of this receptor is a male donor with ankylosing spondylitis. Here the CDR3 reads CASSLASGANLQFF. The CDR3 DNA is TGTGCCAGCAGTTTAGCTAGCGGGGCAAACCTGCAGTTCTTC.